One T cell receptor beta chain is described in this entry. V was cut by 3 bases and J by 4 bases, with 7 bases left in between. Germline CDR1 LGHNT, CDR2 FRNRAP. This CDR3 region has 13 residues. Sequenced by immunoSEQ multiplex PCR; TCRdb stores in-frame clones only, minus some. The table records around 11,000 clones, about 80% of them present only once. This sample stems from a study of OX40 agonist ivuxolimab in advanced cancers. Specimen: CD4+ or CD8+ T cells sorted from blood, collected in a trial of the OX40 agonist ivuxolimab. The chain couples TRBV12-5 to TRBJ2-1; D call uncertain. The TCR originated in an adult with an advanced solid tumor such as melanoma, head and neck, liver or kidney cancer. The DNA of the CDR3 is TGTGCTAGTGGTTTTGGTCTATACAATGAGCAGTTCTTC. Translating it yields CASGFGLYNEQFF.